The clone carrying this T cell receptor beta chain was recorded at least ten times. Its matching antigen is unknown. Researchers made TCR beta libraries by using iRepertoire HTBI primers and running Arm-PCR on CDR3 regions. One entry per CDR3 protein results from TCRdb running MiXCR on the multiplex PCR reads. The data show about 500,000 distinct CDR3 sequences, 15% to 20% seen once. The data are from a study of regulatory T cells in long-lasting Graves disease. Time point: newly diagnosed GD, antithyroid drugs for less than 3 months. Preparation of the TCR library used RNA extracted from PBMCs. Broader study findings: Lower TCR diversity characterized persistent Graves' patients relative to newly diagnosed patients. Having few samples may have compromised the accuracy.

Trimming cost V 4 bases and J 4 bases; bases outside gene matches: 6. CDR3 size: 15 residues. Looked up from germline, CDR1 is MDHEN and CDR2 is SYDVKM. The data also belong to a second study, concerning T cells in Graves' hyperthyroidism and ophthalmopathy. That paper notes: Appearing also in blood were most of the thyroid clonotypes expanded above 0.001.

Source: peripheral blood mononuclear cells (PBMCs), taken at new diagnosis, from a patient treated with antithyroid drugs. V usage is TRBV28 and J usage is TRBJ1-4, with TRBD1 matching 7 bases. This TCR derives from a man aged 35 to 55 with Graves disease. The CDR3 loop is CASSSGTALNEKLFF. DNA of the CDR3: TGTGCCAGCAGTTCCGGGACAGCCCTTAATGAAAAACTGTTTTTT. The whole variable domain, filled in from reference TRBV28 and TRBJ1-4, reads DVKVTQSSRYLVKRTGEKVFLECVQDMDHENMFWYRQDPGLGLRLIYFSYDVKMKEKGDIPEGYSVSREKKERFSLILESASTNQTSMYLCASSSGTALNEKLFFGSGTQLSVL.